The 17 T cell receptor beta chains below were found in one sample sequenced in a study of immune evolution from preneoplasia to lung adenocarcinoma. Sequenced by immunoSEQ multiplex PCR; TCRdb stores in-frame clones only, minus some. Found here are more than 9,500 clones, more than 70% of them singletons; the top ten hold 3.5% to 4%. The source material was FFPE tissue from an adenomatous hyperplasia lung lesion. As to subset: atypical adenomatous hyperplasia (AAH), lung preneoplasia. These receptors originate from a person aged 50 or older with lung adenocarcinoma.

The chain uses TRBV9 and TRBJ1-5, with 9 bases aligning to TRBD1. The CDR3 extends over 15 amino acids. In germline, CDR1 is SGDLS, CDR2 YYNGEE. V dropped 0 bases and J dropped 7; count of bases not matched to a gene: 5. CDR3 nucleotides: TGTGCCAGCAGCGTAGCACCGGGACAGGGCCAGCCCCAGCATTTT. Translated, it gives CASSVAPGQGQPQHF.

V gene TRBV4-1 combines with J gene TRBJ1-2; D perhaps matches TRBD1 (6 bases). V was trimmed by 0 bases and J by 8 bases, leaving 16 bases between them. Germline values: CDR1 MGHRA, CDR2 YSYEKL. This CDR3 has 15 residues. The DNA of the CDR3 is TGCGCCAGCAGCCAAGATGGGCCAGGGGTAGAGGGCTACACCTTC. It encodes CASSQDGPGVEGYTF.

The chain is built from TRBV6-1 and TRBJ2-3, with D possibly TRBD2 on 5 matching bases. Trimming pared 3 bases from V and 1 base from J, leaving 14 bases between. The CDR3 runs to 16 residues. Germline assignment: CDR1 MNHNS and CDR2 SASEGT. The CDR3, as DNA: TGTGCCAGCAGTGAGCTCTGGGCCGGGGGCACAGATACGCAGTATTTT. It is translated as CASSELWAGGTDTQYF.

The genes are TRBV15 and TRBJ2-7; D gene uncertain. Germline V gene sequence: CDR1 LNHNV, CDR2 YYDKDF (reference sequence). V lost 2 bases and J lost 3, with 8 bases in between. This CDR3 spans 13 amino acids. The CDR3 spells CATSRQDRYEQYF. CDR3 nucleotide sequence: TGTGCCACCAGCAGACAGGACCGCTACGAGCAGTACTTC.

The J gene is TRBJ2-1, the V gene TRBV7-2; 7 positions agree with TRBD2. The germline CDR1 and CDR2 sequences are SGHTA and FQGNSA. V was clipped by 3 bases and J by 0 bases; unmatched bases: 2. There are 15 residues in the CDR3. CDR3 residues: CASSFGGSSYNEQFF. In nucleotides, the CDR3 is TGTGCCAGCAGCTTCGGCGGGAGCTCCTACAATGAGCAGTTCTTC. The full variable domain, completed using reference TRBV7-2 and TRBJ2-1, is GAGVSQSPSNKVTEKGKDVELRCDPISGHTALYWYRQSLGQGLEFLIYFQGNSAPDKSGLPSDRFSAERTGGSVSTLTIQRTQQEDSAVYLCASSFGGSSYNEQFFGPGTRLTVL.

This sequence joins TRBV28 and TRBJ2-3, with 13 bases fitting TRBD2. The CDR3 contains 15 residues. The trim removed 6 bases at V and 2 bases at J, leaving 2 bases unmatched. Germline CDR1 is MDHEN and CDR2 is SYDVKM. Written as DNA, the CDR3 is TGTGCCAGCAGGACTAGCGGGAGGTACACAGATACGCAGTATTTT. It codes for CASRTSGRYTDTQYF.

The CDR3 DNA sequence: TGTGCCAGCAGTCAGGGACAGAGCATGAACTATGGCTACACCTTC. Translation: CASSQGQSMNYGYTF. The J gene is TRBJ1-2, the V gene TRBV28; 7 positions match TRBD1. The CDR3 runs 15 residues. The V gene's germline CDR1 is MDHEN and CDR2 SYDVKM. J gave up 2 bases and V 5 bases, and 8 bases lay outside the gene matches.

The V call is TRBV5-4, the J call TRBJ2-7; perhaps TRBD1 as D (6 bases). The CDR3 consists of 14 residues. The germline gives CDR1 SGHNT, CDR2 YYREEE (reference sequence). Trimming took off 4 bases at V and 4 bases at J, with 15 bases between the two ends. The CDR3 DNA reads TGTGCCAGCAGCCTGGGACACCAAAATTACGAGCAGTACTTC. Its protein product is CASSLGHQNYEQYF. Full variable domain (missing parts from reference TRBV5-4 and TRBJ2-7): ETGVTQSPTHLIKTRGQQVTLRCSSQSGHNTVSWYQQALGQGPQFIFQYYREEENGRGNFPPRFSGLQFPNYSSELNVNALELDDSALYLCASSLGHQNYEQYFGPGTRLTVT.

The CDR3 loop is CASKINSGANVLTF. The DNA of the CDR3 is TGTGCCAGTAAAATCAACTCTGGGGCCAACGTCCTGACTTTC. The chain carries TRBV19 and TRBJ2-6; the D is unclear. Germline values: CDR1 LNHDA, CDR2 SQIVND (reference sequence). This CDR3 is built from 14 residues. V was pared by 7 bases and J by 0 bases, with 7 bases between.

The chain employs TRBV7-2 and TRBJ1-5; unclear D gene. Germline V gives CDR1 SGHTA, CDR2 FQGNSA. The V end was cut by 3 bases, the J end by 0 bases, with 6 bases between. The CDR3 runs to 14 residues. The CDR3 spells CASSLQHSNQPQHF. The CDR3 nucleotides are TGTGCCAGCAGCTTGCAGCATAGCAATCAGCCCCAGCATTTT.

This chain uses TRBV5-1 with TRBJ2-1, with D unclear. The CDR3 loop spans 14 amino acids. The germline gives CDR1 SGHRS, CDR2 YFSETQ. Trimming took 3 bases from V and 3 from J, leaving 10 bases between them. The CDR3 nucleotides are TGCGCCAGCAGCTCGATGGCCGACTACAATGAGCAGTTCTTC. Its translation: CASSSMADYNEQFF.

This chain links TRBV30 with TRBJ2-7, with 10 nucleotides matching TRBD1. The germline V gene encodes CDR1 GTSNPN and CDR2 SVGIG (reference sequence). V shed 5 bases and J 3 bases; nucleotides not matched to a gene: 7. The CDR3 has 14 residues. The CDR3 nucleotides read TGTGCCTGGGGGACCGGGACAGGGGTCTACGAGCAGTACTTC. Protein sequence: CAWGTGTGVYEQYF. The entire variable domain, with the rest obtained from reference TRBV30 and TRBJ2-7, is as follows: SQTIHQWPATLVQPVGSPLSLECTVEGTSNPNLYWYRQAAGRGLQLLFYSVGIGQISSEVPQNLSASRPQDRQFILSSKKLLLSDSGFYLCAWGTGTGVYEQYFGPGTRLTVT.

This chain joins TRBV9 and TRBJ2-7; D possibly corresponds to TRBD1 (5 bases). Trimming stripped 4 bases from V and 4 bases from J, with 15 bases between. The V gene's germline CDR1 is SGDLS and CDR2 YYNGEE. This CDR3 region has 14 residues. This CDR3 is CASSPRLDRYEQYF. CDR3 in DNA: TGTGCCAGCAGCCCCCGACTTGACAGATACGAGCAGTACTTC.

The genes are TRBV5-8 and TRBJ2-7; the match to TRBD1 covers 7 bases. The CDR3 loop spans 16 amino acids. V gave up 4 bases and J gave up 3 bases; unmatched junction bases: 13. Germline CDR1 reads SGHTS; CDR2 reads YDEGEE. CDR3 protein: CASSTRWDDRDYEQYF. CDR3 nucleotides: TGTGCCAGCAGCACTCGGTGGGATGACAGGGACTACGAGCAGTACTTC.

V is TRBV20-1 and J is TRBJ2-7, with D possibly matching TRBD2 (5 bases). CDR1 is DFQATT, CDR2 SNEGSKA, per germline (reference sequence). This CDR3 has 11 amino acids. Trimming cost V 7 bases and J 4 bases, with 11 bases left between them. The CDR3: CSGTEGYEQYF. The CDR3 DNA reads as TGCAGTGGGACCGAGGGTTACGAGCAGTACTTC.

The CDR3 sequence: CASSQTVSGNTIYF. In DNA form, the CDR3 reads TGTGCCAGCAGCCAGACAGTCTCTGGAAACACCATATATTTT. V is TRBV2 and J is TRBJ1-3; perhaps TRBD1 as D (5 bases). CDR1 is SNHLY and CDR2 is FYNNEI in the germline V gene. The CDR3 runs 14 residues. Trimming took 6 bases from V and 0 from J, leaving 9 bases between them.

This CDR3 reads CAWLSDNEKLFF. CDR3 sequence (DNA): TGTGCCTGGTTGTCGGATAATGAAAAACTGTTTTTT. This chain joins TRBV30 and TRBJ1-4; D call uncertain. This CDR3 is built from 12 residues. In germline, CDR1 is GTSNPN, CDR2 SVGIG (reference sequence). Trimming left V 5 bases short and J 4 bases short, with 8 bases between. The whole variable domain, filled in from reference TRBV30 and TRBJ1-4, reads SQTIHQWPATLVQPVGSPLSLECTVEGTSNPNLYWYRQAAGRGLQLLFYSVGIGQISSEVPQNLSASRPQDRQFILSSKKLLLSDSGFYLCAWLSDNEKLFFGSGTQLSVL.